The clone carrying this T cell receptor beta chain was seen just once. The trim removed 7 bases at V and 2 bases at J, leaving 2 bases unmatched. CDR3 size: 13 residues. The germline CDR1 and CDR2 sequences are MNHEY and SVGAGI. Repertoires were generated with immunoSEQ multiplex PCR, while TCRdb's copy carries only in-frame clones and drops some. The profile shows 35,000 to 50,000 clones, roughly 69% of them singletons. The data originate from a study of blood T cell repertoires in COVID-19. Looking at the study overall: COVID-19 samples from acute and convalescent phases originated in the United States, Italy and Spain. In each case, the material was cDNA or gDNA derived from T cells, B-cell-depleted T cells, or PBMCs.

What was sequenced was peripheral blood. The sequence was collected from a man aged 80 or over with acute or convalescent COVID-19. The gene calls are TRBV6-5 and TRBJ2-7; 10 bases are shared with TRBD1. The CDR3 reads CASIGTGAYEQYF. CDR3 nucleotides: TGTGCCAGCATCGGGACAGGGGCCTACGAGCAGTACTTC.